This T cell receptor (beta chain) derives from a study of blood T cell repertoires in COVID-19. For the study at large: The United States, Italy and Spain were the sources of the acute and convalescent COVID-19 samples. T cells, B-cell-depleted T cells, or PBMCs provided the cDNA or gDNA that served as material.

Original processing notes: Counts of nucleated cells, estimated from reference gene primer amplification, were obtained. Libraries were prepared by immunoSEQ multiplex PCR; TCRdb keeps only in-frame clonotypes and omits some of them. V, J and clone size are taken as reported in that table, and D and trimming were inferred from the DNA itself. Seen here are 40,000 to 55,000 clones, 83% observed once, and the top ten hold 5.2%. The germline CDR1 and CDR2 sequences are MNHEY and SVGAGI. The V gene lost 5 bases and the J gene lost 2 bases, with 11 bases spanning the gap. This CDR3 contains 14 residues. The chain carries TRBV6-5 and TRBJ2-3, with TRBD2 as a possible D gene (7 bases). The sample was peripheral blood. The receptor comes from a human donor in a cohort sampled during active COVID-19. This chain's CDR3 is CASSPGGHTDTQYF. Here the CDR3 DNA reads TGTGCCAGCAGTCCGGGGGGCCACACAGATACGCAGTATTTT.